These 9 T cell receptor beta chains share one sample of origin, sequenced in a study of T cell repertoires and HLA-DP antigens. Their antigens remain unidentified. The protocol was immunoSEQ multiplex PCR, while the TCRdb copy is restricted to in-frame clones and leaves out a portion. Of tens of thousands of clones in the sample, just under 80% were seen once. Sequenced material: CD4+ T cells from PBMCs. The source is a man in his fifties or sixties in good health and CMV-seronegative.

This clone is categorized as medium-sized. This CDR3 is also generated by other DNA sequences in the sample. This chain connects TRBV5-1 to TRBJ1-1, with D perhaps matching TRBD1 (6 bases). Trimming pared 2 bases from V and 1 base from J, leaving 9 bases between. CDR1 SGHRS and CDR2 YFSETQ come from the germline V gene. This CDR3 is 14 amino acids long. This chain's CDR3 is CASSLGQQNTEAFF. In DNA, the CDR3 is TGCGCCAGCAGCTTAGGACAGCAGAACACTGAAGCTTTCTTT. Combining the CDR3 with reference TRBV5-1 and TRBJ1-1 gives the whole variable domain KAGVTQTPRYLIKTRGQQVTLSCSPISGHRSVSWYQQTPGQGLQFLFEYFSETQRNKGNFPGRFSGRQFSNSRSEMNVSTLELGDSALYLCASSLGQQNTEAFFGQGTRLTVV.

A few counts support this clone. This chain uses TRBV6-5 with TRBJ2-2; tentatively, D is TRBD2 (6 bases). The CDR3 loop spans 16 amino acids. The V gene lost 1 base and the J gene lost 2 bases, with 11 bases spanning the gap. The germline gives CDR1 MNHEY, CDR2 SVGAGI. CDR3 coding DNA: TGTGCCAGCAGTTACTTCACGGGGGTTAACACCGGGGAGCTGTTTTTT. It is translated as CASSYFTGVNTGELFF.

DNA of the CDR3: TGTGCCATCAGTCCTAGCAATCAGCCCCAGCATTTT. Its protein product is CAISPSNQPQHF. The V call is TRBV10-3, the J call TRBJ1-5; no clear D gene. The CDR3 contains 12 residues. V was clipped by 5 bases and J by 0 bases, with 2 bases between them. Germline loops: CDR1 ENHRY, CDR2 SYGVKD.

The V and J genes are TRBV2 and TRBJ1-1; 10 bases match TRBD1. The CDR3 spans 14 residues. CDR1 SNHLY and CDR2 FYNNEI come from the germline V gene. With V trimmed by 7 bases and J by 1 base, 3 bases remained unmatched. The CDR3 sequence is CASIRTGGNTEAFF. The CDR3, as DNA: TGTGCCAGCATAAGGACAGGGGGGAACACTGAAGCTTTCTTT. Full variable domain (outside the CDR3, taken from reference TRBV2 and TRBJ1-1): EPEVTQTPSHQVTQMGQEVILRCVPISNHLYFYWYRQILGQKVEFLVSFYNNEISEKSEIFDDQFSVERPDGSNFTLKIRSTKLEDSAMYFCASIRTGGNTEAFFGQGTRLTVV.

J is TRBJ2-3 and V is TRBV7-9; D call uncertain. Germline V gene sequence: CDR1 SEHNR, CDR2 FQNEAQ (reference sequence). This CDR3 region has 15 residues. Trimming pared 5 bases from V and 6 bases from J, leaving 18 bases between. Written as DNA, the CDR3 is TGTGCCAGCAGCCCCGGGTCTGTCTTTGGGGATACGCAGTATTTT. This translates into CASSPGSVFGDTQYF. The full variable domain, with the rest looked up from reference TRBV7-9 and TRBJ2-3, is DTGVSQNPRHKITKRGQNVTFRCDPISEHNRLYWYRQTLGQGPEFLTYFQNEAQLEKSRLLSDRFSAERPKGSFSTLEIQRTEQGDSAMYLCASSPGSVFGDTQYFGPGTRLTVL.

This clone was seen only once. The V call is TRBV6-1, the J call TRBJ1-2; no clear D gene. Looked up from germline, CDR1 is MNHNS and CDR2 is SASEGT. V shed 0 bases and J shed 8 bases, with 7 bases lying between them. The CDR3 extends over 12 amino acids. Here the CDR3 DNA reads TGTGCCAGCAGTGAAGCCCCGGGGGGCTACACCTTC. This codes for CASSEAPGGYTF.

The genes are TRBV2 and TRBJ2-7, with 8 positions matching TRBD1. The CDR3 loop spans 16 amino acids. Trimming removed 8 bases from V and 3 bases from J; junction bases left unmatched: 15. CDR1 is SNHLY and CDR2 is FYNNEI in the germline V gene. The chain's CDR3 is CASGKSGTGLFYEQYF. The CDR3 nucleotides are TGTGCCAGCGGAAAATCCGGGACAGGCCTATTCTACGAGCAGTACTTC. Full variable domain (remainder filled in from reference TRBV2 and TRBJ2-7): EPEVTQTPSHQVTQMGQEVILRCVPISNHLYFYWYRQILGQKVEFLVSFYNNEISEKSEIFDDQFSVERPDGSNFTLKIRSTKLEDSAMYFCASGKSGTGLFYEQYFGPGTRLTVT.

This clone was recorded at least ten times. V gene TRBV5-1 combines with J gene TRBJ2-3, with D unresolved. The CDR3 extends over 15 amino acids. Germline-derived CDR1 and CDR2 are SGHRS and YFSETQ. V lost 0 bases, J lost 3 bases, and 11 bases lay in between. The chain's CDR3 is CASSLAVLSTDTQYF. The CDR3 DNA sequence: TGCGCCAGCAGCTTGGCGGTTCTAAGTACAGATACGCAGTATTTT.

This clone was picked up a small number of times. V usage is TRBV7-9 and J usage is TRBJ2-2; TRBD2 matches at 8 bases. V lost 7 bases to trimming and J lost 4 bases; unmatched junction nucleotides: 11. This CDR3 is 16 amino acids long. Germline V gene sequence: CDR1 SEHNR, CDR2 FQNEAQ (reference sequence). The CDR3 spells CASTPVGGAGTGELFF. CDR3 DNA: TGTGCCAGCACCCCCGTCGGGGGGGCCGGCACCGGGGAGCTGTTTTTT. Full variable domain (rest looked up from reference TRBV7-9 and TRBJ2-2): DTGVSQNPRHKITKRGQNVTFRCDPISEHNRLYWYRQTLGQGPEFLTYFQNEAQLEKSRLLSDRFSAERPKGSFSTLEIQRTEQGDSAMYLCASTPVGGAGTGELFFGEGSRLTVL.